The T cell receptor (beta chain) under discussion was sequenced for a study of T cells in Graves' hyperthyroidism and ophthalmopathy. Study findings and constraints: The blood repertoire included most of the expanded thyroid clonotypes above 0.001. Separating ophthalmopathy from stable hyperthyroidism was achieved by a 13 V-J model.

It was uncontrolled infection, other autoimmune disease, pregnancy or lactation that excluded patients. Thyroid ultrasound and orbital computed tomography, with clinical symptoms and serum thyroxine and TRAb, informed diagnoses. As concerns this clonotype: Its specificity is not known. A junction end diverges from the germline sequence, so it may reflect a read error.

Regions amplified from RNA transcripts were the TCR beta CDR3 regions. The TCR CDR3 first-round RT-PCR relied on the HTBI primer set. Using its own MiXCR run on the multiplex PCR reads, TCRdb lists one record per CDR3 protein. Here the sample spans about 700,000 distinct CDR3 sequences, nearly 45% being singletons. From germline, CDR1 is LNHNV and CDR2 YYDKDF (reference sequence). This CDR3 is 14 amino acids long. This TCR derives from an adult man with Graves' disease, either hyperthyroidism or ophthalmopathy (not recorded which). Sequencing was carried out using peripheral blood or thyroid tissue (not recorded which). The rearrangement joins TRBV15 to TRBJ1-3; TRBD1 matches at 7 bases. This CDR3 is CASSREGQRNAIYF. DNA for the CDR3: TGTGCCAGCAGCAGAGAGGGACAGCGAAACGCCATATATTTT.